There are a few counts of the clone carrying this T cell receptor (beta chain). Its antigen is unidentified. This sample stems from a study of beta chain features in type 1 diabetes. Sort purity for all populations was recorded as exceeding 98%. Germline values: CDR1 MNHEY, CDR2 SMNVEV (reference sequence). Trimming stripped 2 bases from V and 1 base from J, with 11 bases between. CDR3 size: 15 residues. Study-wide findings and caveats: In all four CD4+ subsets, TCRB CDR3 length was significantly, moderately reduced in type 1 diabetes.

Sequencing targeted expressed TCRB transcripts, as all isolated RNA had been reverse transcribed. Only in-frame clones appear in the TCRdb table, and some are missing; sequencing was by immunoSEQ multiplex PCR. There are 900,000 or so clones in the sample; 17% occur only once, and 0.023% lies in the top ten. This clonotype was obtained from a woman under 30 in good health. Sequencing was carried out using naive CD4+ T cells from blood. The chain combines TRBV27 with TRBJ1-1, with D perhaps TRBD1 (5 bases). The CDR3 sequence: CASSLVGRANTEAFF. For the CDR3, the DNA is TGTGCCAGCAGTTTAGTTGGCAGGGCGAACACTGAAGCTTTCTTT.